The T cell receptor (beta chain) under discussion was sequenced for a study of preoperative IRX-2 immunotherapy in early breast cancer. Treatment of the sample: preoperative locoregional IRX-2 cytokine immunotherapy. Patients received preoperative, locoregional IRX-2 cytokine immunotherapy in a phase Ib study. The protocol was immunoSEQ multiplex PCR, while the TCRdb copy is restricted to in-frame clones and leaves out a portion. This table has about 24,000 clones, around 90% appearing once. Germline V gene data show CDR1 as MNHNS and CDR2 as SASEGT. The CDR3 loop spans 12 amino acids. Trimming pared 3 bases from V and 5 bases from J, leaving 7 bases between.

The clonotype comes from a human donor with breast cancer. This rearrangement joins TRBV6-1 to TRBJ1-1; no reliable D call. The specimen comprised tumor tissue, sampled after IRX-2 immunotherapy. The CDR3 region has the DNA TGTGCCAGCAGTGAGAGGCGGACTGAAGCTTTCTTT. Amino acid sequence: CASSERRTEAFF.